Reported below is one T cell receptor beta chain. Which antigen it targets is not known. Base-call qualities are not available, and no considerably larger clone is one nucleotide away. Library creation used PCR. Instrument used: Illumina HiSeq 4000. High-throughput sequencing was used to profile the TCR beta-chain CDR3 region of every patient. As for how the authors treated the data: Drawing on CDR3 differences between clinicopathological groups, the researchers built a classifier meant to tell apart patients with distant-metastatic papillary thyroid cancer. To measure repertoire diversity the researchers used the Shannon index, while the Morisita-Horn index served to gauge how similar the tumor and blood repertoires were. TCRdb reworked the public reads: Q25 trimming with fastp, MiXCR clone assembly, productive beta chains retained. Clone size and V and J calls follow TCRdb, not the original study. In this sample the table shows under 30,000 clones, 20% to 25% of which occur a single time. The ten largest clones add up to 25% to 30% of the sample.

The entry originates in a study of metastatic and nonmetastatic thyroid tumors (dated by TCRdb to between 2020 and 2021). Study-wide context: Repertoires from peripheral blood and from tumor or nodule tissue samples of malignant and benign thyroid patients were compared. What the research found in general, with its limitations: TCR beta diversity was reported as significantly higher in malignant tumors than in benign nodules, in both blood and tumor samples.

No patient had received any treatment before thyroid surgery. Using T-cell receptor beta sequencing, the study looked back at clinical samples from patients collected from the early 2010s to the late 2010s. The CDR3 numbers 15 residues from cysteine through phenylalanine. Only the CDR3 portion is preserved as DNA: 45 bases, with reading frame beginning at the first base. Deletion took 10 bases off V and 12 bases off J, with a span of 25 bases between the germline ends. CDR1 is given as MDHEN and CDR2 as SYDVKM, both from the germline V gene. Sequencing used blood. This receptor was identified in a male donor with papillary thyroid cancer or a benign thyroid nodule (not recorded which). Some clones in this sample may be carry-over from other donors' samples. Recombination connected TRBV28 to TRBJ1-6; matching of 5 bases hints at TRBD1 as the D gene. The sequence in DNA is TGTGCCATCAGCCGTCGACAGCGGGTATATTTACCCCTCCACTTT. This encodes CAISRRQRVYLPLHF.